This note documents a single T cell receptor (beta chain) sequence. CDR3 size: 12 residues. Germline CDR1 SGHRS, CDR2 YFSETQ. V was cut by 0 bases and J by 6 bases, with 6 bases left in between. This table comes from immunoSEQ multiplex PCR, and its TCRdb copy is limited to in-frame clones, with some not included. The sample contains about 38,000 clones, 60% to 80% of which appear only once. This record belongs to a study of a mutant IDH1 vaccine in newly diagnosed glioma. Study as a whole: Males made up about 60% and females about 40% of treated patients, whose mean age was 40.4 years. Patients had received radiotherapy, temozolomide, or both previously, most receiving both.

Time point denoted: baseline, week 1 (first vaccination visit). Specified treatment: pre-vaccination baseline after standard-of-care therapy. The rearrangement links TRBV5-1 to TRBJ1-1, with D unresolved. This sample comprised PBMCs, obtained from a glioma patient treated with radiotherapy, temozolomide or both. The sequence came from a man in his forties with glioma. Some clones in this sample may be carry-over from other donors' samples. The CDR3 DNA reads TGCGCCAGCAGCTTGGGGAAGGCTGAAGCTTTCTTT. It specifies CASSLGKAEAFF.